A selection of T cell receptor gamma chains follows, all from one sample in a study of fetal and pediatric gammadelta thymocytes. TCRdb re-processed the reads via CATT. The sample shows around 390 gamma-chain clones, about 4.5% of them seen only once. Specimen: non-Vgamma9Vdelta2 gamma-delta T cells from the thymus. The receptors come from a child who underwent cardiac surgery and was recorded as healthy. Each CDR3 is given with its conserved first and last residue. The size entry is marked missing in some rows and otherwise reads once, few, many or a size class.

j_gene	v_gene	abundance	CDR3nt	CDR3aa
TRGJP1	TRGV9	medium-sized	TGTGCCTTGTGGTATACCACTGGTTGGTTCAAGATATTT	CALWYTTGWFKIF
TRGJ1/TRGJ2	TRGV2	large	TGTGCCACCTGGGACGGGCGAGCGAGATATTATAAGAAACTCTTT	CATWDGRARYYKKLF
TRGJ1/TRGJ2	TRGV9	large	TGTGCCTTGTGGTTGACCGGAAGGCATTATAAGAAACTCTTT	CALWLTGRHYKKLF
TRGJ1/TRGJ2	TRGV8	large	TGTGCCACCTGGGATGGCCCTTATAAGAAACTCTTT	CATWDGPYKKLF
TRGJP2	TRGV10	large	TGTGCTGCGTGGGATTCCGTTCGTAGTGATTGGATCAAGACGTTT	CAAWDSVRSDWIKTF
TRGJ1/TRGJ2	TRGV5	few	TGTGCCACCTGTAATTATTATAAGAAACTCTTT	CATCNYYKKLF
TRGJ1/TRGJ2	TRGV5	large	TGTGCCACCTGGGACTTTCGCGATTATTATAAGAAACTCTTT	CATWDFRDYYKKLF
TRGJ1/TRGJ2	TRGV3	large	TGTGCCACCTGGGACAGGCGGAGTAATTATTATAAGAAACTCTTT	CATWDRRSNYYKKLF
TRGJP2	TRGV10	few	TGTGCTGCGTGGCGAACCCATTTGGCCCCCTGTAGTGATTGGATCAAGACGTTT	CAAWRTHLAPCSDWIKTF
TRGJ1/TRGJ2	TRGV2	few	TGTGCCACCTGGGACGGAACCCCCTATTATAAGAAACTCTTT	CATWDGTPYYKKLF
TRGJ1/TRGJ2	TRGV4	large	TGTGCCACCTGGGACTTTTATTATAAGAAACTCTTT	CATWDFYYKKLF
TRGJ1/TRGJ2	TRGV4	large	TGTGCCACCTGGGCCCGTCGCGATAGTGAGAAGAAACTCTTT	CATWARRDSEKKLF
TRGJ1/TRGJ2	TRGV4	few	TGTGCCACCTGGGATTTTCGTTGGGTGATGAGTACTAAGAAACTCTTT	CATWDFRWVMSTKKLF
TRGJ1/TRGJ2	TRGV5	large	TGTGCCACCTGGGACAGCCACTTAAAGATTGGCGATTGGAATTATTATAAGAAACTCTTT	CATWDSHLKIGDWNYYKKLF
TRGJ1/TRGJ2	TRGV2	large	TGTGCCACCTGGGACGGGCGACTTAGGAAACTCTTT	CATWDGRLRKLF
TRGJ1/TRGJ2	TRGV5	large	TGTGCCACCTGGGACAGGCCATATTATAAGAAACTCTTT	CATWDRPYYKKLF
TRGJ1/TRGJ2	TRGV4	large	TGTGCCACCTGGATCTATTATAAGAAACTCTTT	CATWIYYKKLF
TRGJP2	TRGV2	medium-sized	TGTGCCACCTGGGACGGGCGGTACGGTGATTGGATCAAGACGTTT	CATWDGRYGDWIKTF
TRGJ1/TRGJ2	TRGV2	large	TGTGCCACCTGGGAGTATTATTATAAGAAACTCTTT	CATWEYYYKKLF
TRGJ1/TRGJ2	TRGV8	large	TGTGCCACCTGGTCCTATTATAAGAAACTCTTT	CATWSYYKKLF
TRGJ1/TRGJ2	TRGV5	large	TGTGCCACCTGGGACAGCCTTTTCCCTTTTAAGAAACTCTTT	CATWDSLFPFKKLF
TRGJ1/TRGJ2	TRGV4	large	TGTGCCACCTGGGACCACATAAAGGGGAAACTCTTT	CATWDHIKGKLF
TRGJ1/TRGJ2	TRGV5	large	TGTGCCACCTGGTGCCATTATAAGAAACTCTTT	CATWCHYKKLF
TRGJ1/TRGJ2	TRGV2	large	TGTGCCACCTGGGACGGACCGTGCGGTGGGGGGGTATATTATAAGAAACTCTTT	CATWDGPCGGGVYYKKLF
TRGJP2	TRGV4	large	TGTGCCACCTGGGATGGGCAGGGTAGTGATTGGATCAAGACGTTT	CATWDGQGSDWIKTF
TRGJP1	TRGV2	large	TGTGCCACCTGGGACGGGCCGGGGTGGTTCAAGATATTT	CATWDGPGWFKIF
TRGJP2	TRGV9	large	TGTGCCTTGTGGGAGACTAATCGGGGTGATTGGATCAAGACGTTT	CALWETNRGDWIKTF
TRGJ1/TRGJ2	TRGV3	large	TGTGCCACCTGGGACAGGCCGAGAGATTATTATAAGAAACTCTTT	CATWDRPRDYYKKLF
TRGJ1/TRGJ2	TRGV9	large	TGTGCCTTGTGGGAGGCGTCCCCTTATTATAAGAAACTCTTT	CALWEASPYYKKLF
TRGJ1/TRGJ2	TRGV9	large	TGTGCCTTGTGGGAGGCGTATTATAAGAAACTCTTT	CALWEAYYKKLF
TRGJ1/TRGJ2	TRGV2	large	TGTGCCACCTGGGACGGGCAAAATAAGAAACTCTTT	CATWDGQNKKLF
TRGJ1/TRGJ2	TRGV10	medium-sized	TGTGCTGCCCCCACGCAGAATTATTATAAGAAACTCTTT	CAAPTQNYYKKLF
TRGJP2	TRGV2	large	TGTGCCACCTGGGACGGGCGGGGTTGGATCAAGACGTTT	CATWDGRGWIKTF
TRGJ1/TRGJ2	TRGV4	large	TGTGCCACCTGGGACAAGAAACTCTTT	CATWDKKLF
TRGJ1/TRGJ2	TRGV2	large	TGTGCCACCTGGGACGCCAGGGATTATTATAAGAAACTCTTT	CATWDARDYYKKLF
TRGJP1	TRGV10	large	TGTGCTGCGTGGGATTTGGTTACTGGTTGGTTCAAGATATTT	CAAWDLVTGWFKIF
TRGJP1	TRGV10	large	TGTGCTGCGTGGGCCCGATATACCACTGGTTGGTTCAAGATATTT	CAAWARYTTGWFKIF
TRGJ1/TRGJ2	TRGV2	large	TGTGCCACCTGGGACGGGCAGGATTCGAATTATTATAAGAAACTCTTT	CATWDGQDSNYYKKLF
TRGJ1/TRGJ2	TRGV9	-	TGTGCCTTGTGGGCCCCCCTTTATTATAAGAAACTCTTT	CALWAPLYYKKLF
TRGJ1/TRGJ2	TRGV8	large	TGTGCCACCTGGGATAGGATGGCGAAACTCTTT	CATWDRMAKLF
TRGJ1/TRGJ2	TRGV2	large	TGTGCCACCTGGGACGGGCCCGGTTATTATAAGAAACTCTTT	CATWDGPGYYKKLF
TRGJ1/TRGJ2	TRGV4	large	TGTGCCACCTGGGACGGGCCGAAGAAACTCTTT	CATWDGPKKLF
TRGJ1/TRGJ2	TRGV4	medium-sized	TGTGCCACCTGTAATTATAAGAAACTCTTT	CATCNYKKLF
TRGJ1/TRGJ2	TRGV10	large	TGTGCTGCGTGGGATTCCAATTATTATAAGAAACTCTTT	CAAWDSNYYKKLF
TRGJ1/TRGJ2	TRGV9	large	TGTGCCTTGTGGGAGGTGTGTCGGAAACTCTTT	CALWEVCRKLF